This is a list of T cell receptor beta chains from one sample in a study of T-cell memory formation after mild COVID-19. TCRdb re-called the 5' RACE reads with MiXCR, one entry per CDR3 protein. Of 250,000 or so distinct CDR3 sequences in the sample, 18% were seen once. The sequenced material came from PBMCs or a T cell subset sorted from them (not recorded which). These receptors were obtained from a man between 18 and 35 years old who had mild COVID-19 (a few samples of this study predate the infection). Cell type and time point are not known. Each CDR3 is given with its conserved first and last residue. Each record gives: CDR3 protein, V gene, D gene, J gene. A D gene is named only where the DNA matches it firmly.

CSVSQGASNEKLFF | TRBV29-1 | TRBD1 | TRBJ1-4
CASSLGRGYTF | TRBV12-3/TRBV12-4 | - | TRBJ1-2
CASSYGGLGNTIYF | TRBV6-6 | - | TRBJ1-3
CASSLEGFQPQHF | TRBV5-1 | - | TRBJ1-5
CASTIQDSAETQYF | TRBV6-2/TRBV6-3 | - | TRBJ2-5
CASTLLDQPQHF | TRBV28 | - | TRBJ1-5
CATSRAGDTGELFF | TRBV15 | - | TRBJ2-2
CASSLGQGAIPRNTEAFF | TRBV7-2 | TRBD1 | TRBJ1-1
CASRGTGGQTQYF | TRBV6-2/TRBV6-3 | TRBD1 | TRBJ2-5
CASSQSPGSLLQETQYF | TRBV4-1 | - | TRBJ2-5
CASSEGAQPQHF | TRBV6-1 | - | TRBJ1-5
CASSNLAGHTDTQYF | TRBV4-3 | TRBD2 | TRBJ2-3
CASSGGHHGDTQYF | TRBV7-3 | - | TRBJ2-3
CASSQVGDTQYF | TRBV4-2 | - | TRBJ2-3
CASRAGTGSSDTQYF | TRBV9 | - | TRBJ2-3
CASNGGLTDTQYF | TRBV25-1 | - | TRBJ2-3
CASAPEGATEAFF | TRBV12-3/TRBV12-4 | TRBD1 | TRBJ1-1
CASSLTGTDNSPLHF | TRBV5-1 | TRBD1 | TRBJ1-6
CASSLGPGSGYGYTF | TRBV11-2 | - | TRBJ1-2
CASSPPGLAGNEQFF | TRBV7-2 | TRBD2 | TRBJ2-1
CASSVAGDTDTQYF | TRBV6-2/TRBV6-3 | TRBD2 | TRBJ2-3
CASSQGEGSAQYF | TRBV4-1 | TRBD2 | TRBJ2-3
CATSRDGISGNTIYF | TRBV15 | - | TRBJ1-3
CASSQGGGQGETQYF | TRBV4-1 | TRBD1 | TRBJ2-5
CASSFAGEPYEQYF | TRBV28 | TRBD2 | TRBJ2-7
CASSTTLERETQYF | TRBV27 | - | TRBJ2-5
CASSLGASGGDTQYF | TRBV27 | TRBD2 | TRBJ2-3
CASSTRGVDPNEQFF | TRBV28 | TRBD2 | TRBJ2-1
CSVEEGGRGDTEAFF | TRBV29-1 | - | TRBJ1-1
CASSMSRGDEAFF | TRBV19 | - | TRBJ1-1
CASSLAATESNSPLHF | TRBV5-6 | - | TRBJ1-6
CASSFYRGRETQYF | TRBV7-9 | TRBD1 | TRBJ2-5
CASSRVTGSQLIGYSPLHF | TRBV14 | - | TRBJ1-6
CSARDDSGEQFF | TRBV20-1 | - | TRBJ2-1
CASSGGREVQYF | TRBV11-2 | - | TRBJ2-7
CASSQELAGGYEQFF | TRBV4-2 | TRBD2 | TRBJ2-1
CASSLQGGGSTDTQYF | TRBV11-3 | TRBD2 | TRBJ2-3
CASSLQSSDPANTQYF | TRBV4-3 | - | TRBJ2-3
CASSWGRDDTQYF | TRBV7-7 | - | TRBJ2-3